This T cell receptor beta chain was sequenced in a study of cytomegalovirus exposure and HLA in healthy donors. CDR1 SEHNR and CDR2 FQNEAQ come from the germline V gene (reference sequence). Losses at the gene ends were 5 bases for V and 0 bases for J; bases not matched to a gene: 3. CDR3 length: 15 residues. It was with 60 Vbeta and 13 Jbeta primers that the PCR ran. TCRdb's table, derived via immunoSEQ multiplex PCR, lists solely in-frame clones and lacks some. Seen here are under 140,000 clones, approximately 82% observed once, and the top ten hold 13%. The sequencing input was PBMCs. This receptor was identified in a man aged 25-40 years in good health and CMV-seropositive. The V call is TRBV7-9, the J call TRBJ2-1; 8 positions match TRBD2. This CDR3 is CASSTSGSSYNEQFF. For the CDR3, the DNA is TGTGCCAGCAGCACCAGCGGGAGCTCCTACAATGAGCAGTTCTTC.